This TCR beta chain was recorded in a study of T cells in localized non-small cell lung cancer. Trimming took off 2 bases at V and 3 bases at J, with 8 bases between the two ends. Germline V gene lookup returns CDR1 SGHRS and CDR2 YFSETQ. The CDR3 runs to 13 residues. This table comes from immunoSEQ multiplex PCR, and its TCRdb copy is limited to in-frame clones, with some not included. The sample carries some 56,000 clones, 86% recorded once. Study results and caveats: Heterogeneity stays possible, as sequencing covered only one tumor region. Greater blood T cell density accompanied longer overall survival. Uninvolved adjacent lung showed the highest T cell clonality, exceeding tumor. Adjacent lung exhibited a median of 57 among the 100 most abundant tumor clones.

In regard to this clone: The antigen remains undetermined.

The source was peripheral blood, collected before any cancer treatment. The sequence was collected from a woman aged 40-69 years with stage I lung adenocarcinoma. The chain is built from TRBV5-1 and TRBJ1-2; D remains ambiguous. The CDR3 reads CASSFEAYYGYTF. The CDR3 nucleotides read TGCGCCAGCAGCTTCGAAGCTTACTATGGCTACACCTTC.